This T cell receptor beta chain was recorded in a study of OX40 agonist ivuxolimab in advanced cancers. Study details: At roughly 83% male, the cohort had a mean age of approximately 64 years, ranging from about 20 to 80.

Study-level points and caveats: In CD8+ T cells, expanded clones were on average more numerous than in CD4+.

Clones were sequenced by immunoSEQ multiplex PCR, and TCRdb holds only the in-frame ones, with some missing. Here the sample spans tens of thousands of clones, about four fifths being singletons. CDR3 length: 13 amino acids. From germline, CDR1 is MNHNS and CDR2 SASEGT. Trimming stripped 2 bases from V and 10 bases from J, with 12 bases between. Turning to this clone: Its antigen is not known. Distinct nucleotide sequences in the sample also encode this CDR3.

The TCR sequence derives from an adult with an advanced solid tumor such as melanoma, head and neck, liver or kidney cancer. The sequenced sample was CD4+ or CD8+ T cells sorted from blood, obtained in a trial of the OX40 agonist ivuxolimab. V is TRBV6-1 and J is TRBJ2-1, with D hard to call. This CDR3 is CASSERFAWEQFF. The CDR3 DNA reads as TGTGCCAGCAGTGAACGGTTTGCGTGGGAGCAGTTCTTC.